These T cell receptor beta chains were read from a single sample in a study of T cells in Graves' hyperthyroidism and ophthalmopathy. MiXCR, run by TCRdb on the multiplex PCR reads, gives a single entry per CDR3 protein. The table includes approximately 640,000 distinct CDR3 sequences, approximately 42% detected once. Sequencing was done on a sample of peripheral blood or thyroid tissue (not recorded which). These receptors all come from an adult man with Graves' disease, either hyperthyroidism or ophthalmopathy (not recorded which). Each CDR3 is given with its conserved first and last residue. A D gene is named only where the DNA matches it firmly. Some rows mark clone size as missing; the rest say once, few, many or name a class of expanded clone.

D	J	V	length	size	CDR3	DNA
TRBD1	TRBJ1-3	TRBV5-1	14	few	CASRDRYSGNTIYF	TGCGCCAGCCGGGACAGGTACTCTGGAAACACCATATATTTT
TRBD2	TRBJ2-7	TRBV6-1	14	-	CASSNAGGAYEQYF	TGTGCCAGCAGTAACGCCGGGGGGGCCTACGAGCAGTACTTC
-	TRBJ1-4	TRBV7-9	14	-	CASSFLQSNDKLFF	TGTGCCAGCAGCTTTCTTCAGAGTAATGACAAACTGTTTTTT
-	TRBJ1-4	TRBV29-1	14	many	CSVFHGTGNEKLFF	TGCAGCGTTTTCCACGGGACGGGGAATGAAAAACTGTTTTTT
TRBD2	TRBJ2-7	TRBV7-2	16	-	CASSRELAGTPYEQYF	TGTGCCAGCAGCCGAGAACTAGCGGGCACTCCCTACGAGCAGTACTTC
TRBD1	TRBJ1-2	TRBV20-1	14	-	CSASGSRDRGGETF	TGCAGTGCTTCTGGGAGCCGGGACAGGGGTGGAGAAACCTTC
TRBD2	TRBJ2-7	TRBV7-9	18	few	CASSYWGSGGLLSYEQYF	TGTGCCAGCAGCTATTGGGGGAGCGGGGGCCTTTTATCCTACGAGCAGTACTTC
-	TRBJ1-1	TRBV7-9	14	few	CASSLELPNTEAFF	TGTGCCAGCAGCTTGGAACTCCCCAACACTGAAGCTTTCTTT
-	TRBJ2-2	TRBV6-6	14	-	CASSYSESTGELFF	TGTGCCAGCAGTTACTCTGAGAGCACCGGGGAGCTGTTTTTT
-	TRBJ1-2	TRBV7-8	15	-	CASSRDGANNYGYTF	TGTGCCAGCAGCCGAGATGGGGCCAATAACTATGGCTACACCTTC
TRBD1	TRBJ2-2	TRBV29-1	15	-	CSVEVHDRETGELFF	TGCAGCGTTGAAGTCCATGACAGGGAAACCGGGGAGCTGTTTTTT
-	TRBJ1-1	TRBV5-1	15	many	CASSLARTVNTEAFF	TGCGCCAGCAGCTTGGCCAGGACAGTGAACACTGAAGCTTTCTTT
TRBD1	TRBJ1-2	TRBV5-4	14	many	CASSRTGELSGYTF	TGTGCCAGCAGCCGGACAGGCGAATTGAGTGGCTACACCTTC
-	TRBJ1-2	TRBV29-1	13	-	CSVVGRDNYGYTF	TGCAGCGTTGTAGGCAGGGACAACTATGGCTACACCTTC
-	TRBJ1-2	TRBV12-3/TRBV12-4	12	many	CASSTDWYGYTF	TGTGCCAGCAGTACCGACTGGTATGGCTACACCTTC
TRBD1	TRBJ1-5	TRBV7-8	16	-	CASSIAGTGDFQPQHF	TGTGCCAGTAGTATAGCTGGGACAGGGGATTTTCAGCCCCAGCATTTT
-	TRBJ2-7	TRBV10-3	13	-	CASSEANAYEQYF	TGTGCCAGCAGTGAAGCGAATGCGTACGAGCAGTACTTC
-	TRBJ1-1	TRBV10-2	15	many	CASSENAGGDTEAFF	TGCGCCAGCAGTGAGAATGCAGGTGGAGACACTGAAGCTTTCTTT
-	TRBJ1-1	TRBV5-8	15	-	CASSNRRGKNTEAFF	TGTGCCAGCAGCAACCGCAGGGGTAAGAACACTGAAGCTTTCTTT
-	TRBJ2-5	TRBV9	15	-	CASSVNDGGKETQYF	TGTGCCAGCAGCGTAAATGATGGAGGCAAAGAGACCCAGTACTTC
TRBD1	TRBJ1-2	TRBV29-1	13	-	CSVEDRNGGGYTF	TGCAGCGTTGAGGACAGGAACGGGGGTGGCTACACCTTC
-	TRBJ1-2	TRBV7-9	14	many	CASSLVAINYGYTF	TGTGCCAGCAGCTTAGTGGCTATAAACTATGGCTACACCTTC
TRBD1	TRBJ2-7	TRBV20-1	12	-	CSASSGGGEQYF	TGCAGTGCTAGTTCAGGGGGCGGCGAGCAGTACTTC
-	TRBJ1-2	TRBV12-3/TRBV12-4	16	-	CASSLAPRGLNYGYTF	TGTGCCAGCAGTTTAGCCCCTCGAGGGCTCAACTATGGCTACACCTTC
TRBD2	TRBJ2-7	TRBV7-9	16	few	CASSFYVGGSSYEQYF	TGTGCCAGCAGCTTTTACGTTGGCGGGAGCTCCTACGAGCAGTACTTC
TRBD2	TRBJ2-7	TRBV14	17	-	CASSHFNRTSGRYEQYF	TGTGCCAGCAGCCATTTTAACCGGACTAGCGGGAGATACGAGCAGTACTTC
TRBD2	TRBJ2-5	TRBV7-6	17	many	CASSLAGGLAIQETQYF	TGTGCCAGCAGCTTAGCGGGGGGACTAGCGATCCAAGAGACCCAGTACTTC
-	TRBJ1-1	TRBV2	11	-	CAGTGNAEAFF	TGTGCCGGAACAGGAAACGCTGAAGCTTTCTTT
TRBD1	TRBJ1-1	TRBV29-1	14	many	CSVSYRGLVTEAFF	TGCAGCGTGTCCTACAGGGGGCTGGTCACTGAAGCTTTCTTT
-	TRBJ1-5	TRBV2	18	few	CASSDGQRGRYSNQPQHF	TGTGCCAGCAGTGATGGGCAGAGAGGACGGTATAGCAATCAGCCCCAGCATTTT
-	TRBJ2-5	TRBV7-6	14	once	CASSLGAARETQYF	TGTGCCAGCAGCTTAGGCGCGGCCCGAGAGACCCAGTACTTC
-	TRBJ1-2	TRBV19	11	many	CASRLNYGYTF	TGTGCCAGTAGGCTCAACTATGGCTACACCTTC
TRBD2	TRBJ2-5	TRBV2	13	many	CASTGTRQETQYF	TGTGCCAGTACCGGGACTAGACAAGAGACCCAGTACTTC
TRBD1	TRBJ1-1	TRBV29-1	14	many	CSVGGRTGLTEAFF	TGCAGCGTTGGAGGGAGGACAGGGCTGACTGAAGCTTTCTTT
-	TRBJ1-4	TRBV29-1	15	-	CSVQGHRTANEKLFF	TGCAGCGTACAGGGTCATCGTACGGCTAATGAAAAACTGTTTTTT
-	TRBJ1-2	TRBV2	12	few	CASGPGPYGYTF	TGTGCCAGCGGGCCAGGTCCCTATGGCTACACCTTC
-	TRBJ2-2	TRBV7-9	12	-	CASRSYPGELFF	TGTGCCAGCAGGTCCTATCCCGGGGAGCTGTTTTTT
TRBD1	TRBJ2-7	TRBV20-1	13	few	CSAPDRGSYEQYF	TGCAGTGCTCCAGACAGGGGGTCCTACGAGCAGTACTTC
-	TRBJ1-2	TRBV7-9	12	-	CASRSQVRGYTF	TGTGCCAGCAGGTCCCAGGTACGAGGCTACACCTTC
TRBD1	TRBJ1-2	TRBV7-9	14	-	CASSRMGTGSGYTF	TGTGCCAGCAGTCGTATGGGGACAGGGAGCGGCTACACCTTC
-	TRBJ1-5	TRBV2	15	many	CASSVLVGSGQPQHF	TGTGCCAGCAGTGTGTTAGTGGGGAGTGGGCAGCCCCAGCATTTT
TRBD1	TRBJ1-2	TRBV29-1	12	-	CSGQGSSGGYTF	TGCAGCGGACAGGGATCGTCTGGAGGCTACACCTTC
-	TRBJ2-7	TRBV6-6	13	many	CASSPGQPYEQYF	TGTGCCAGCAGCCCCGGACAGCCTTACGAGCAGTACTTC
TRBD1	TRBJ2-2	TRBV24-1	17	-	CATSAPGQGADTGELFF	TGTGCCACCAGTGCCCCGGGACAGGGTGCTGACACCGGGGAGCTGTTTTTT
TRBD1	TRBJ1-6	TRBV25-1	13	-	CASPTGMNSPLHF	TGTGCCAGCCCGACAGGGATGAATTCACCCCTCCACTTT
-	TRBJ2-5	TRBV11-2	15	-	CASSLVPSIQETQYF	TGTGCCAGCAGCTTAGTTCCCAGTATCCAAGAGACCCAGTACTTC